This entry lists 17 T cell receptor beta chains sequenced from one sample in a study of blood T cell repertoires in COVID-19. Sequenced by immunoSEQ multiplex PCR; TCRdb stores in-frame clones only, minus some. The sample includes about 230,000 clones, over 80% seen only once; the top ten take approximately 2.5%. The sequenced sample consisted of peripheral blood. The receptors were sampled from a woman between 65 and 79 years old with active or convalescent COVID-19.

The genes are TRBV7-9 and TRBJ1-2, with TRBD1 identical over 7 bases. CDR3 length equals 17 residues. Per the germline V gene, CDR1 is SEHNR and CDR2 is FQNEAQ (reference sequence). V trimming: 5 bases; J trimming: 2 bases; junction bases outside the gene matches: 14. CDR3 DNA sequence: TGTGCCAGCAGCCCAATCATCGGACAGGATAAGAACTATGGCTACACCTTC. The encoded protein is CASSPIIGQDKNYGYTF.

The V call is TRBV6-1, the J call TRBJ2-2; D gene unclear. The CDR3 extends over 15 amino acids. The V end was cut by 2 bases, the J end by 0 bases, with 7 bases between. Germline V gene data show CDR1 as MNHNS and CDR2 as SASEGT. The DNA for the CDR3 is TGTGCCAGCAGTGAATGGAGTGCGAACACCGGGGAGCTGTTTTTT. Translating gives CASSEWSANTGELFF.

The rearrangement uses TRBV14 and TRBJ2-3, with TRBD2 matching 10 bases. Trimming removed 5 bases from V and 6 bases from J; junction bases left unmatched: 20. Per the germline V gene, CDR1 is SGHDN and CDR2 is FVKESK. CDR3 length equals 19 residues. CDR3 amino acids: CASSTRRIGLAVGGDTQYF. The CDR3 bases are TGTGCCAGCAGCACTCGGCGAATCGGACTAGCGGTGGGGGGGGATACGCAGTATTTT.

This chain uses TRBV19 with TRBJ1-1; D is possibly TRBD1 (5 bases). CDR3 length: 16 residues. Germline V gene data show CDR1 as LNHDA and CDR2 as SQIVND (reference sequence). Trimming took off 4 bases at V and 4 bases at J, with 19 bases between the two ends. CDR3 nucleotide sequence: TGTGCCAGTAGTAGAGACGTCGTGGTGGGGGGCACTGAAGCTTTCTTT. Translated, it gives CASSRDVVVGGTEAFF.

This chain uses TRBV19 with TRBJ1-1; a weak D match, TRBD1 (6 bases). The germline V gene has CDR1 LNHDA and CDR2 SQIVND (reference sequence). The V gene lost 5 bases and the J gene lost 5 bases, with 12 bases spanning the gap. This CDR3 contains 13 residues. CDR3 DNA: TGTGCCAGTAGTGAGACAGGCCGTACTGAAGCTTTCTTT. The encoded protein is CASSETGRTEAFF.

There are a few counts of this clone. CDR3 in amino acids: CASSLSFRGTEAFF. CDR3 coding DNA: TGTGCCAGCAGCCTGAGCTTCAGGGGAACTGAAGCTTTCTTT. This chain connects TRBV5-5 to TRBJ1-1, with a weak D call TRBD1 (6 bases). With 4 bases removed from V and 5 bases from J, the gap between germline ends came to 15 bases. Germline-derived CDR1 and CDR2 are SGHKS and YYEKEE (reference sequence). This CDR3 has 14 amino acids.

The genes are TRBV5-1 and TRBJ2-7, with 13 bases lining up with TRBD2. This CDR3 contains 16 residues. V trimming: 0 bases; J trimming: 2 bases; junction bases outside the gene matches: 2. Germline V gene data show CDR1 as SGHRS and CDR2 as YFSETQ. This chain's CDR3 is CASSLVGLAGAYEQYF. The CDR3 DNA is TGCGCCAGCAGCTTGGTAGGACTAGCGGGGGCCTACGAGCAGTACTTC.

This chain joins TRBV11-2 and TRBJ2-7; 13 bases match TRBD2. The CDR3 is 15 residues long. The J segment lost 6 bases and the V segment lost 5 bases, leaving 7 bases of the junction unmatched. From germline, CDR1 is SGHAT and CDR2 FQNNGV. The DNA of the CDR3 is TGTGCCAGCAGCCTATGGACTAGCGGGGGCCCCGAGCAGTACTTC. Its translation is CASSLWTSGGPEQYF. The whole variable domain, filled in from reference TRBV11-2 and TRBJ2-7, reads EAGVAQSPRYKIIEKRQSVAFWCNPISGHATLYWYQQILGQGPKLLIQFQNNGVVDDSQLPKDRFSAERLKGVDSTLKIQPAKLEDSAVYLCASSLWTSGGPEQYFGPGTRLTVT.

Remarks on this clone: The junction departs from germline at one end; a sequencing error may be responsible. J is TRBJ1-4 and V is TRBV3-1 (or the pseudogene TRBV3-2); no reliable D call. This CDR3 comprises 8 residues. Germline V gene lookup returns CDR1 LGHDT and CDR2 YNNKEL (reference sequence). DNA of the CDR3: TGTGCCAGCAGCCCCCCGGTTTTT. It yields the protein CASSPPVF.

The rearrangement uses TRBV9 and TRBJ2-1; D perhaps matches TRBD2 (5 bases). Germline CDR1 and CDR2: SGDLS and YYNGEE. The ends were cut back, 4 bases at V and 9 bases at J, with 11 bases in the middle. The CDR3 length is 12 residues. This CDR3 is CASSPVSVEQFF. In DNA form, the CDR3 reads TGTGCCAGCAGCCCAGTTAGCGTTGAGCAGTTCTTC.

V usage is TRBV28 and J usage is TRBJ1-2; 7 bases match TRBD1. V lost 4 bases, J lost 0 bases, and 8 bases stayed unmatched. The germline gives CDR1 MDHEN, CDR2 SYDVKM. The CDR3 length is 16 residues. The CDR3 protein is CASSSGQLTSNYGYTF. The CDR3 nucleotides are TGTGCCAGCAGTTCGGGACAGCTAACCTCTAACTATGGCTACACCTTC.

In this sample, this clone turned up once. CDR3 in amino acids: CASLGQGKYNEQFF. In DNA, the CDR3 is TGTGCCAGCCTGGGACAGGGCAAATACAATGAGCAGTTCTTC. V and J are TRBV28 and TRBJ2-1, with 9 bases matching TRBD1. V gave up 8 bases and J gave up 4 bases; unmatched junction bases: 6. CDR3 size: 14 residues. Germline values: CDR1 MDHEN, CDR2 SYDVKM. The full variable domain, rest sourced from reference TRBV28 and TRBJ2-1, is DVKVTQSSRYLVKRTGEKVFLECVQDMDHENMFWYRQDPGLGLRLIYFSYDVKMKEKGDIPEGYSVSREKKERFSLILESASTNQTSMYLCASLGQGKYNEQFFGPGTRLTVL.

The sample holds a few counts of this clone. This chain connects TRBV4-1 to TRBJ2-1, with 10 bases aligning to TRBD2. V gave up 3 bases and J gave up 3 bases; unmatched junction bases: 8. Germline V lookup: CDR1 MGHRA, CDR2 YSYEKL. The CDR3 has 17 amino acids. CDR3 protein: CASSQVAGGLNYNEQFF. CDR3 bases: TGCGCCAGCAGCCAGGTAGCGGGGGGTCTAAACTACAATGAGCAGTTCTTC.

This clone was counted a few times. The V gene is TRBV19, the J gene TRBJ2-3; D gene unclear. V was shortened by 5 bases and J by 4 bases, with 7 bases between the two germline ends. This CDR3 contains 12 residues. CDR1 LNHDA and CDR2 SQIVND come from the germline V gene (reference sequence). CDR3 coding DNA: TGTGCCAGTAGTTCCCAGTCAGATACGCAGTATTTT. Translated, it gives CASSSQSDTQYF.

A word on this clone: Likely a read error: the CDR3 ends without its conserved phenylalanine or tryptophan. The chain uses TRBV7-9 and TRBJ1-2; D gene ambiguous. The germline CDR1 and CDR2 sequences are SEHNR and FQNEAQ (reference sequence). V was pared by 3 bases and J by 6 bases, with 11 bases between. The CDR3 length is 13 residues. Written as DNA, the CDR3 is TGTGCCAGCAGCTTGGAACAGCATGATGGCTACACCCTC. This sequence encodes CASSLEQHDGYTL.

This chain links TRBV4-1 with TRBJ2-3, with 7 bases fitting TRBD2. J lost 2 bases, V lost 0 bases, and 8 bases had no gene match. The CDR3 is made up of 17 amino acids. Germline V lookup: CDR1 MGHRA, CDR2 YSYEKL. The CDR3 loop is CASSQERGRVYTDTQYF. In nucleotides, the CDR3 is TGCGCCAGCAGCCAAGAACGGGGGAGGGTATACACAGATACGCAGTATTTT.

The chain combines TRBV4-1 with TRBJ1-4; D not resolved. V gave up 0 bases and J gave up 8 bases, with 10 bases separating them. CDR1 and CDR2 from the germline V gene are MGHRA and YSYEKL. The CDR3 is 14 amino acids. This CDR3 is CASSQDPTGEKLFF. CDR3 DNA sequence: TGCGCCAGCAGCCAAGACCCGACGGGAGAAAAACTGTTTTTT.